The clone carrying this TCR beta chain was counted many times. Its cognate antigen is unknown. These data come from a study of CD8 T cells in ankylosing spondylitis. TCRdb re-derived calls from the 5' RACE reads in MiXCR, one entry per CDR3 protein. The sample lists 800,000 to 900,000 distinct CDR3 sequences; approximately 10% were seen once. Study-level findings and limits: Ankylosing spondylitis blood seemed to carry a telltale TCR beta motif made of about 8 highly homologous variants.

Germline loops: CDR1 SQVTM, CDR2 ANQGSEA. The CDR3 consists of 14 residues. Trimming removed 4 bases at V and 0 bases at J, with 13 bases between. This receptor was obtained from a male donor with ankylosing spondylitis. The sequencing input was blood, either unsorted or a sorted T cell fraction (not recorded which). The genes are TRBV29-1 and TRBJ2-7; D uncertain. CDR3 in DNA: TGCAGCGTTGCAAGAGGCGAAGGCTCCTACGAGCAGTACTTC. The encoded protein is CSVARGEGSYEQYF.